Listed below are T cell receptor beta chains from one sample, sequenced in a study of cytomegalovirus exposure and HLA in healthy donors. Sequenced by immunoSEQ multiplex PCR; TCRdb stores in-frame clones only, minus some. Of some 170,000 clones listed, nearly 80% are singletons. Specimen: PBMCs. These receptors originate from a man aged 35-49 years in good health and CMV-seropositive. Each CDR3 is given with its conserved first and last residue. Fields, in order: clone size, V gene, J gene, D gene, CDR3 protein, CDR3 DNA. D genes are given only for firm matches. Not all rows give a size; the values are once, few, many and, for expanded clones, a class.

>-|TRBV18|TRBJ2-3|-
CASSPPGAGAENTQYF
TGTGCCAGCTCACCACCGGGGGCGGGAGCGGAGAATACGCAGTATTTT
>-|TRBV5-4|TRBJ2-7|-
CASSLSQGSSYEQYF
TGTGCCAGCAGCTTGTCCCAGGGGAGCTCCTACGAGCAGTACTTC
>-|TRBV7-9|TRBJ2-7|TRBD1
CASSLARTGGGEQYF
TGTGCCAGCAGCTTAGCGCGGACAGGGGGCGGGGAGCAGTACTTC
>-|TRBV2|TRBJ2-1|TRBD2
CASRTGTSGVNEQFF
TGTGCCAGCAGAACCGGGACTAGCGGGGTCAATGAGCAGTTCTTC
>-|TRBV5-1|TRBJ1-4|-
CASSLDTNEKLFF
TGCGCCAGCAGCTTGGACACCAATGAAAAACTGTTTTTT
>-|TRBV5-1|TRBJ1-4|TRBD1
CASSSRASTGATNEKLFF
TGCGCCAGCAGCTCCCGGGCATCGACAGGGGCTACTAATGAAAAACTGTTTTTT
>-|TRBV25-1|TRBJ1-2|-
CASSEFSRAGDGYTF
TGTGCCAGCAGTGAATTTTCGCGCGCAGGGGATGGCTACACCTTC
>-|TRBV11-2|TRBJ1-1|-
CASSSPYLDRLNTEAFF
TGTGCCAGCAGCTCCCCCTACTTAGACAGACTTAACACTGAAGCTTTCTTT
>-|TRBV6-1|TRBJ1-5|-
CATAGGRSNQPQHF
TGTGCCACCGCCGGGGGTAGGAGCAATCAGCCCCAGCATTTT
>few|TRBV2|TRBJ2-1|TRBD2
CASTRTPGLAGEQFF
TGTGCCAGCACCCGGACCCCTGGACTAGCCGGTGAGCAGTTCTTC
>-|TRBV11-2|TRBJ2-1|TRBD2
CASSLTPSGRGNEQFF
TGTGCCAGCAGCTTAACACCTAGCGGGAGAGGCAATGAGCAGTTCTTC
>few|TRBV6-5|TRBJ2-7|-
CASSVSGEQYF
TGTGCCAGCAGTGTCTCAGGGGAGCAGTACTTC
>-|TRBV10-2|TRBJ1-2|-
CASNRGAYYGYTF
TGCGCCAGCAACCGGGGGGCGTACTATGGCTACACCTTC
>-|TRBV30|TRBJ2-5|-
CAWSGGPKQYF
TGTGCCTGGAGTGGGGGGCCGAAGCAGTACTTC
>-|TRBV7-3|TRBJ2-1|TRBD2
CASSLRGERGYNEQFF
TGTGCCAGCAGCTTAAGAGGGGAGCGGGGGTACAATGAGCAGTTCTTC
>-|TRBV11-3|TRBJ1-1|-
CASSSRVADKAFF
TGTGCCAGCAGCTCCCGGGTGGCGGACAAAGCTTTCTTT
>-|TRBV20-1|TRBJ1-1|TRBD1
CSALAGTGAFF
TGCAGTGCTCTTGCCGGGACAGGAGCCTTCTTT
>-|TRBV7-9|TRBJ2-1|-
CASSLDSYNEQFF
TGTGCCAGCAGCTTAGACAGTTACAATGAGCAGTTCTTC
>-|TRBV14|TRBJ1-1|TRBD1
CASSRWTGGNTEAFF
TGTGCCAGCAGCCGGTGGACAGGGGGGAACACTGAAGCTTTCTTT
>-|TRBV30|TRBJ2-1|-
CAWNRQGLTEQFF
TGTGCCTGGAATCGGCAGGGGTTAACTGAGCAGTTCTTC
>-|TRBV7-2|TRBJ2-1|TRBD2
CASSYGLAGWNEQFF
TGTGCCAGCAGCTACGGACTAGCGGGTTGGAATGAGCAGTTCTTC
>-|TRBV10-1|TRBJ1-1|-
CASSVGRTNTEAFF
TGCGCCAGCAGTGTCGGTAGAACGAACACTGAAGCTTTCTTT
>-|TRBV15|TRBJ1-2|-
CATSLDPGDGYTF
TGTGCCACCAGCTTGGACCCCGGGGATGGCTACACCTTC